The T cell receptor (beta chain) under discussion was sequenced for a study of blood T cell repertoires in COVID-19. Study details: Acute-phase and convalescent COVID-19 samples originated in the United States, Italy and Spain.

V shed 8 bases and J shed 2 bases, with 10 bases lying between them. The CDR3 extends over 12 amino acids. Original methodology: The assay estimated nucleated cells by amplifying reference gene primers. Assay used: immunoSEQ multiplex PCR; TCRdb lists only in-frame clones, some missing. D and trimming come from the DNA, and the V and J calls and clone size come from that table. The table has roughly 120,000 clones, approximately 90% seen once; the top ten hold 1.5% to 2%. This clone was seen once. The V call is TRBV12-3 or TRBV12-4, the J call TRBJ2-7; maybe TRBD1 (6 bases). What was sequenced was peripheral blood. This TCR was recovered from a human donor with active COVID-19. The donor label of this sample is uncertain. This CDR3 is CASRDKAYEQYF. In DNA, the CDR3 is TGTGCCAGCCGGGACAAAGCCTACGAGCAGTACTTC.